This is a list of T cell receptor beta chains from one sample in a study of cytomegalovirus exposure and HLA in healthy donors. Using immunoSEQ multiplex PCR, the repertoire was profiled, and TCRdb retains in-frame clones only, with some absent. The table has about 160,000 clones, around 92% seen once; the top ten hold 4% to 5%. The sample was PBMCs. These receptors came from a man younger than 30 in good health and CMV-seropositive. The CDR3 runs from the conserved cysteine through the conserved F or W. D genes are given only for firm matches. Some rows have no size entry. The others give once, few or many, or a class for an expanded clone.

V: TRBV28
size: -
J: TRBJ2-7
D: -
DNA: TGTGCCAGCAGTTTAGGGCTGGGCTCCTACGAGCAGTACTTC
CDR3: CASSLGLGSYEQYF

V: TRBV19
size: -
J: TRBJ2-1
D: -
DNA: TGTGCCAGCCTCCAGGGCGCAGGCGAGCAGTTCTTC
CDR3: CASLQGAGEQFF

V: TRBV2
size: -
J: TRBJ2-7
D: -
DNA: TGTGCCAGCAGTGTCCGGGATTTGAGCTACGAGCAGTACTTC
CDR3: CASSVRDLSYEQYF

V: TRBV7-9
size: few
J: TRBJ2-2
D: -
DNA: TGTGCCAGCAGCTTAGCGGGAGGGAACACCGGGGAGCTGTTTTTT
CDR3: CASSLAGGNTGELFF

V: TRBV5-6
size: -
J: TRBJ1-5
D: TRBD1
DNA: TGTGCCAGCAGCCTGGACAGGGCGTATCAGCCCCAGCATTTT
CDR3: CASSLDRAYQPQHF

V: TRBV5-3
size: -
J: TRBJ2-2
D: TRBD2
DNA: TGTGCCAGAAGCATATCGAGACTAGCGGGGCCTATTCGGCCGGAGCTGTTTTTT
CDR3: CARSISRLAGPIRPELFF

V: TRBV18
size: -
J: TRBJ2-7
D: TRBD1
DNA: TGTGCCAGCTCACCGGGGACAGGGGATCGCGAGCAGTACTTC
CDR3: CASSPGTGDREQYF

V: TRBV19
size: few
J: TRBJ2-1
D: TRBD2
DNA: TGTGCCACTGCCGCCGCGGGAGGGCCTAATGAGCAGTTCTTC
CDR3: CATAAAGGPNEQFF

V: TRBV6-1
size: -
J: TRBJ2-1
D: TRBD2
DNA: TGTGCCAGCAGTGAAGTAGCGGGACCACCTTACAATGAGCAGTTCTTC
CDR3: CASSEVAGPPYNEQFF

V: TRBV6-1
size: few
J: TRBJ1-2
D: -
DNA: TGTGCCAGCACCCCTTCGACAGGCCAAAACTATGGCTACACCTTC
CDR3: CASTPSTGQNYGYTF

V: TRBV5-1
size: -
J: TRBJ2-5
D: TRBD2
DNA: TGCGCCAGCAGCTTGGGTAGCGGGCTCCAAGAGACCCAGTACTTC
CDR3: CASSLGSGLQETQYF

V: TRBV5-1
size: -
J: TRBJ1-1
D: -
DNA: TGCGCCAGCAGCCCGAGGGGGTCGAACACTGAAGCTTTCTTT
CDR3: CASSPRGSNTEAFF

V: TRBV13
size: -
J: TRBJ2-3
D: TRBD2
DNA: TGTGCCAGCAGCGATAGCGGGAGGGGCACAGATACGCAGTATTTT
CDR3: CASSDSGRGTDTQYF

V: TRBV29-1
size: -
J: TRBJ2-1
D: -
DNA: TGCAGCGTTGAACCCCCAGGGGTAATTTACAATGAGCAGTTCTTC
CDR3: CSVEPPGVIYNEQFF

V: TRBV6-6
size: -
J: TRBJ1-2
D: TRBD1
DNA: TGTGCCAGCAGTTCCGGGACAGGTACTGGCTACACCTTC
CDR3: CASSSGTGTGYTF

V: TRBV19
size: -
J: TRBJ2-2
D: TRBD1
DNA: TGTGCCAGTAGTATGTTGGGACAGGACCCCGGGGAGCTGTTTTTT
CDR3: CASSMLGQDPGELFF

V: TRBV27
size: -
J: TRBJ2-7
D: TRBD1
DNA: TGTGCCAGCAGTTTACTGGGACAGAGCTACGAGCAGTACTTC
CDR3: CASSLLGQSYEQYF

V: TRBV6-1
size: few
J: TRBJ2-7
D: -
DNA: TGTGCCAGCAGTGAGGGACTTTTCTACGAGCAGTACTTC
CDR3: CASSEGLFYEQYF

V: TRBV10-3
size: -
J: TRBJ1-4
D: -
DNA: TGTGCCATCAGTGAGTCAGGGCAGGGGCGCAGTGAAAAACTGTTTTTT
CDR3: CAISESGQGRSEKLFF

V: TRBV7-9
size: -
J: TRBJ2-5
D: TRBD2
DNA: TGTGCCAGCAGCTTTGCTGATAGCGGGAGGCCTTTCCAAGAGACCCAGTACTTC
CDR3: CASSFADSGRPFQETQYF

V: TRBV7-8
size: -
J: TRBJ2-7
D: -
DNA: TGTGCCAGCAGTCAGGGGAGACGGTCCTACGAGCAGTACTTC
CDR3: CASSQGRRSYEQYF

V: TRBV7-8
size: -
J: TRBJ1-1
D: -
DNA: TGTGCCAGCAGCTTAGTAGGGGGTCCGTTGCACACTGAAGCTTTCTTT
CDR3: CASSLVGGPLHTEAFF

V: TRBV7-9
size: -
J: TRBJ1-2
D: -
DNA: TGTGCCAGCAGCCCGGACATCCGGGAGGGCTACACCTTC
CDR3: CASSPDIREGYTF

V: TRBV13
size: -
J: TRBJ2-5
D: -
DNA: TGTGCCAGCAGCTTCGGTTTTACAGGACAACAAGAGACCCAGTACTTC
CDR3: CASSFGFTGQQETQYF

V: TRBV27
size: -
J: TRBJ2-2
D: TRBD1
DNA: TGTGCCAGCCGGGACAGGGCAAACACCGGGGAGCTGTTTTTT
CDR3: CASRDRANTGELFF

V: TRBV10-3
size: -
J: TRBJ2-1
D: TRBD2
DNA: TGTGCCATCAGTCCTCTAGCGGGAGCGTCTAATGAGCAGTTCTTC
CDR3: CAISPLAGASNEQFF

V: TRBV27
size: -
J: TRBJ2-4
D: TRBD2
DNA: TGTGCCAGCAGTTCAGGGACTAGCGGAAATAAAAACATTCAGTACTTC
CDR3: CASSSGTSGNKNIQYF

V: TRBV5-6
size: -
J: TRBJ1-2
D: TRBD1
DNA: TGTGCCAGCAGCTTGTTACGAACCGGGACAGGGCCTTATGGCTACACCTTC
CDR3: CASSLLRTGTGPYGYTF

V: TRBV7-9
size: once
J: TRBJ2-7
D: TRBD1
DNA: TGTGCCAGCAGCCCTCCCGGGACAGGGGTCCACGAGCAGTACTTC
CDR3: CASSPPGTGVHEQYF

V: TRBV6-6
size: -
J: TRBJ2-4
D: -
DNA: TGTGCCAGCAGTTCAGGGCAGGGGAAAAACATTCAGTACTTC
CDR3: CASSSGQGKNIQYF

V: TRBV28
size: -
J: TRBJ1-1
D: -
DNA: TGTGCCAGCAGTTTATGGGGGGGACGGATGAACACTGAAGCTTTCTTT
CDR3: CASSLWGGRMNTEAFF

V: TRBV28
size: -
J: TRBJ2-5
D: -
DNA: TGTGCCAGCAGTTTTAACTATCAAGAGACCCAGTACTTC
CDR3: CASSFNYQETQYF

V: TRBV11-3
size: -
J: TRBJ2-1
D: TRBD2
DNA: TGTGCCAGCAGCGAGAGCGGGGGAGCCAGGTATGAGCAGTTCTTC
CDR3: CASSESGGARYEQFF

V: TRBV6-5
size: -
J: TRBJ1-2
D: -
DNA: TGTGCCAGCAGTTCTTACAGCTATGGCTACACCTTC
CDR3: CASSSYSYGYTF

V: TRBV21-1
size: -
J: TRBJ2-7
D: -
DNA: TGTGCCGGAAAAGACAGGTCCTACGAGCAGTACTTC
CDR3: CAGKDRSYEQYF

V: TRBV9
size: -
J: TRBJ1-2
D: TRBD1
DNA: TGTGCCAGCAGCGTAGAGAGGGACAGGGTTAACGGCTACACCTTC
CDR3: CASSVERDRVNGYTF

V: TRBV13
size: -
J: TRBJ1-1
D: TRBD1
DNA: TGTGCCAGCAGCAGGAGTTCAGGGGGCGAAGCTTTCTTT
CDR3: CASSRSSGGEAFF

V: TRBV5-6
size: -
J: TRBJ2-3
D: -
DNA: TGTGCCAGCAGTTCCGTCACAGATACGCAGTATTTT
CDR3: CASSSVTDTQYF

V: TRBV19
size: -
J: TRBJ2-1
D: -
DNA: TGTGCCAGCAGACAGGGGAGGGTCAATGAGCAGTTCTTC
CDR3: CASRQGRVNEQFF

V: TRBV19
size: few
J: TRBJ2-7
D: TRBD2
DNA: TGTGCCAGTCCTTCGGGACTAGCGGGAGATCTGTACGAGCAGTACTTC
CDR3: CASPSGLAGDLYEQYF

V: TRBV7-8
size: -
J: TRBJ2-5
D: TRBD2
DNA: TGTGCCAGCAGCCCGGGACTAGCGGGAGGGGGCCAGTACTTC
CDR3: CASSPGLAGGGQYF

V: TRBV5-4
size: -
J: TRBJ2-6
D: TRBD1
DNA: TGTGCCAGCAGCCTCCGGGACAGGGTCTTTGGGGCCAACGTCCTGACTTTC
CDR3: CASSLRDRVFGANVLTF

V: TRBV29-1
size: -
J: TRBJ1-1
D: -
DNA: TGCAGCGTTTACTACTGGGGGCGCCGCACTGAAGCTTTCTTT
CDR3: CSVYYWGRRTEAFF

V: TRBV25-1
size: -
J: TRBJ2-5
D: TRBD2
DNA: TGTGCCAGCAGTGATCCCGGGACTAGCGGGGCCTTGTGGACCCAGTACTTC
CDR3: CASSDPGTSGALWTQYF

V: TRBV5-4
size: -
J: TRBJ2-1
D: -
DNA: TGTGCCAGCAGCTTGCCGGGACAAATCAATGAGCAGTTCTTC
CDR3: CASSLPGQINEQFF

V: TRBV5-6
size: -
J: TRBJ2-7
D: TRBD1
DNA: TGTGCCAGCAGCCGACAGGGGGCAGGGTACGAGCAGTACTTC
CDR3: CASSRQGAGYEQYF

V: TRBV5-4
size: -
J: TRBJ2-1
D: TRBD1
DNA: TGTGCCAGCAGTCTGACAGGGGGAAGGAGTGAGCAGTTCTTC
CDR3: CASSLTGGRSEQFF

V: TRBV19
size: -
J: TRBJ2-7
D: -
DNA: TGTGCCAGTAGTATAGATTTTCCAGGGAGGGAGCAGTACTTC
CDR3: CASSIDFPGREQYF

V: TRBV30
size: -
J: TRBJ2-2
D: TRBD2
DNA: TGTGCCTGGAGGCCGGGACTAGCTTCGACCCGGAGTCGCACCGGGGAGCTGTTTTTT
CDR3: CAWRPGLASTRSRTGELFF

V: TRBV10-3
size: -
J: TRBJ1-4
D: TRBD1
DNA: TGTGCCATCACCGGGACAGAGAATGAAAAACTGTTTTTT
CDR3: CAITGTENEKLFF